The 26 T cell receptor beta chains reported below all come from one sample, sequenced in a study of shared clonotypes between healthy human individuals. Produced via immunoSEQ multiplex PCR; TCRdb's table is partial and in-frame only. The top ten hold over 0.3% of the sample, which has 1,400,000 or so clones, roughly 98.5% seen once. Sequences were obtained from naive CD4+ T cells sorted from blood. Subset meaning: CD45RA+ positively selected. These receptors were taken from a man under 40 in good health.

This clone has only one observation. The junction differs from germline at one of its ends, possibly a read error. The chain employs TRBV7-8 and TRBJ1-1; maybe TRBD1 (6 bases). The germline V gene has CDR1 SGHVS and CDR2 FQNEAQ. The CDR3 spans 12 residues. Here the CDR3 DNA reads TGTGCCAGCAGCCTAGCGGGGGCAGAAGCTTTCTTT. Its protein is CASSLAGAEAFF.

The chain carries TRBV5-1 and TRBJ2-5; tentatively, D is TRBD2 (5 bases). V lost 4 bases and J lost 7, with 11 bases in between. The CDR3 loop spans 12 amino acids. Per the germline V gene, CDR1 is SGHRS and CDR2 is YFSETQ. CDR3: CASSPERLTQYF. The CDR3 DNA follows: TGCGCCAGCAGCCCAGAGCGGTTGACCCAGTACTTC.

The rearrangement uses TRBV6-5 and TRBJ1-3; D remains unclear. CDR3 length equals 13 residues. The V end lost 2 bases, the J end lost 4 bases, and 6 bases lay between the germline ends. Germline values: CDR1 MNHEY, CDR2 SVGAGI. The CDR3 DNA follows: TGTGCCAGCAGTTACGTCCGGGGAAACACCATATATTTT. Protein product: CASSYVRGNTIYF.

The chain combines TRBV5-1 with TRBJ2-6; 7 bases agree with TRBD1. This CDR3 is 15 amino acids long. V shed 4 bases, J shed 2 bases, and the junction held 3 bases outside the gene matches. Germline V CDR1 and CDR2: SGHRS, YFSETQ. The CDR3 sequence is CASSNGQAGANVLTF. CDR3 coding DNA: TGCGCCAGCAGCAACGGACAGGCTGGGGCCAACGTCCTGACTTTC.

The gene calls are TRBV5-1 and TRBJ2-6, with a tentative D call TRBD2 (6 bases). Trimming took off 2 bases at V and 1 base at J, with 13 bases between the two ends. The CDR3 has 17 residues. Germline CDR1 reads SGHRS; CDR2 reads YFSETQ. CDR3 sequence reads: CASSFSGASSGANVLTF. CDR3 bases: TGCGCCAGCAGCTTCTCGGGAGCTTCGTCTGGGGCCAACGTCCTGACTTTC. Full variable domain (remainder filled in from reference TRBV5-1 and TRBJ2-6): KAGVTQTPRYLIKTRGQQVTLSCSPISGHRSVSWYQQTPGQGLQFLFEYFSETQRNKGNFPGRFSGRQFSNSRSEMNVSTLELGDSALYLCASSFSGASSGANVLTFGAGSRLTVL.

In this sample, this clone turned up once. The chain employs TRBV28 and TRBJ2-5; TRBD2 matches 11 bases. The CDR3 spans 18 residues. With V trimmed by 4 bases and J by 4 bases, 14 bases remained unmatched. Germline lookup yields CDR1 MDHEN and CDR2 SYDVKM. Here the CDR3 reads CASSWPGPLAGVPETQYF. The CDR3 DNA follows: TGTGCCAGCAGTTGGCCGGGCCCACTAGCGGGAGTTCCAGAGACCCAGTACTTC.

The chain links TRBV14 to TRBJ2-1; D not resolved. Germline V gives CDR1 SGHDN, CDR2 FVKESK. The CDR3 is 13 amino acids. The V and J ends lost 4 bases and 7 bases respectively, with 11 bases between them. This chain's CDR3 is CASSLSQLNEQFF. CDR3 nucleotides: TGTGCCAGCAGCCTTAGCCAGTTGAATGAGCAGTTCTTC.

This chain uses TRBV7-2 with TRBJ2-7; the D gene is possibly TRBD2 (5 bases). The CDR3 has 14 amino acids. Trimming pared 2 bases from V and 2 bases from J, leaving 10 bases between. CDR1 SGHTA and CDR2 FQGNSA come from the germline V gene. The DNA for the CDR3 is TGTGCCAGCAGCTTAATTGGTAGCGCCTACGAGCAGTACTTC. This encodes CASSLIGSAYEQYF.

This sequence joins TRBV7-8 and TRBJ2-7, with a tentative D call TRBD1 (6 bases). CDR3 length equals 15 residues. CDR1 SGHVS and CDR2 FQNEAQ come from the germline V gene. The V and J ends lost 0 bases and 5 bases respectively, with 14 bases between them. CDR3 sequence: CASSLAATQGHEQYF. DNA for the CDR3: TGTGCCAGCAGCTTAGCGGCCACCCAGGGGCACGAGCAGTACTTC.

The chain links TRBV27 to TRBJ2-7; tentatively, D is TRBD1 or TRBD2 (6 bases each). V shed 5 bases and J shed 1 base, with 18 bases lying between them. Germline CDR1 is MNHEY and CDR2 is SMNVEV (reference sequence). CDR3 size: 16 residues. CDR3 amino acids: CASSRGGNSYSYEQYF. CDR3 bases: TGTGCCAGCAGTAGAGGGGGGAACTCTTATTCCTACGAGCAGTACTTC.

The chain combines TRBV9 with TRBJ1-3, with unresolved D. V lost 2 bases and J 9 bases, leaving 9 bases between the germline ends. This CDR3 has 12 residues. Germline CDR1 SGDLS, CDR2 YYNGEE. This chain's CDR3 is CASSVQSGTIYF. The CDR3, as DNA: TGTGCCAGCAGCGTCCAATCAGGCACCATATATTTT.

The J gene is TRBJ1-5, the V gene TRBV30; maybe TRBD1 (5 bases). The CDR3 runs 14 residues. Germline V CDR1 and CDR2: GTSNPN, SVGIG (reference sequence). V gave up 2 bases and J gave up 9 bases, with 17 bases separating them. CDR3 sequence reads: CAWSLSGSIGPQHF. The CDR3, as DNA: TGTGCCTGGAGTTTATCAGGGTCGATAGGGCCCCAGCATTTT.

Points on this clone: Other DNA sequences of this sample code for an identical CDR3. The V call is TRBV7-9, the J call TRBJ1-1, with D unresolved. The CDR3 length is 13 residues. Germline values: CDR1 SEHNR, CDR2 FQNEAQ (reference sequence). Trimming took off 5 bases at V and 1 base at J, with 8 bases between the two ends. The CDR3 spells CASSLEGNTEAFF. CDR3 in DNA: TGTGCCAGCAGCCTCGAGGGGAACACTGAAGCTTTCTTT.

V and J are TRBV28 and TRBJ1-2; maybe TRBD1 (5 bases). Trimming took 7 bases from V and 8 from J, leaving 14 bases between them. The germline V gene has CDR1 MDHEN and CDR2 SYDVKM. The CDR3 consists of 12 residues. The CDR3 nucleotides are TGTGCCAGCACTCTCTGGGGGGGAGGCTACACCTTC. It encodes CASTLWGGGYTF.

J is TRBJ2-7 and V is TRBV7-2; D ambiguous. Germline lookup yields CDR1 SGHTA and CDR2 FQGNSA. The ends were cut back, 5 bases at V and 2 bases at J, with 13 bases in the middle. The CDR3 has 14 residues. Here the CDR3 reads CASSIQVGTYEQYF. The CDR3 DNA reads TGTGCCAGCAGCATCCAGGTAGGAACCTACGAGCAGTACTTC.

The chain uses TRBV27 and TRBJ1-1; no clear D gene. CDR1 MNHEY and CDR2 SMNVEV come from the germline V gene (reference sequence). This CDR3 contains 15 residues. V shed 2 bases and J shed 0 bases, with 10 bases lying between them. This chain's CDR3 is CASSLGRAMNTEAFF. In nucleotides, the CDR3 is TGTGCCAGCAGTTTAGGTCGGGCGATGAACACTGAAGCTTTCTTT.

V usage is TRBV9 and J usage is TRBJ2-5; 13 bases fit TRBD2. J lost 5 bases, V lost 3 bases, and 4 bases had no gene match. Germline-derived CDR1 and CDR2 are SGDLS and YYNGEE. There are 15 residues in the CDR3. The CDR3 bases are TGTGCCAGCAGCGAAGGACTAGCGGGAGAGGAGACCCAGTACTTC. Its translation: CASSEGLAGEETQYF.

The V gene is TRBV5-6, the J gene TRBJ2-1, with 10 bases matching TRBD1. Looked up from germline, CDR1 is SGHDT and CDR2 is YYEEEE. The CDR3 is made up of 17 amino acids. The ends lost 5 bases at V and 7 bases at J; junction bases unmatched: 15. This chain's CDR3 is CASSSTAGQGMENEQFF. CDR3 sequence (DNA): TGTGCCAGCAGTTCAACCGCGGGACAGGGGATGGAGAATGAGCAGTTCTTC.

This chain uses TRBV27 with TRBJ1-5, with 8 positions matching TRBD1. Germline CDR1 MNHEY, CDR2 SMNVEV (reference sequence). V shed 4 bases and J 6 bases; nucleotides not matched to a gene: 17. The CDR3 extends over 18 amino acids. CDR3: CASSSTKLSGGAGQPQHF. The CDR3 bases are TGTGCCAGCAGTTCGACGAAGTTGTCAGGGGGCGCAGGTCAGCCCCAGCATTTT.

This sequence joins TRBV2 and TRBJ2-1; 10 bases are a match to TRBD2. This CDR3 contains 15 residues. Germline V gene data show CDR1 as SNHLY and CDR2 as FYNNEI. After removal of 5 bases from V and 5 bases from J, the junction contained 6 bases not matched to a gene. Here the CDR3 reads CASSLGLAANNEQFF. As DNA, the CDR3 is TGTGCCAGCAGTCTCGGACTAGCGGCCAACAATGAGCAGTTCTTC.

This chain links TRBV28 with TRBJ1-3; the D is unclear. Deletions cut 1 base from V and 4 bases from J, with 8 bases between. The germline CDR1 and CDR2 sequences are MDHEN and SYDVKM. The CDR3 is made up of 14 amino acids. The CDR3 DNA reads as TGTGCCAGCAGTTTATCCGGGCTCGGAAACACCATATATTTT. Its translation is CASSLSGLGNTIYF. The variable domain in full, with the rest retrieved from reference TRBV28 and TRBJ1-3, is DVKVTQSSRYLVKRTGEKVFLECVQDMDHENMFWYRQDPGLGLRLIYFSYDVKMKEKGDIPEGYSVSREKKERFSLILESASTNQTSMYLCASSLSGLGNTIYFGEGSWLTVV.

The chain employs TRBV6-6 and TRBJ1-5, with D unclear. V lost 6 bases and J 10 bases, leaving 16 bases between the germline ends. The CDR3 runs to 13 residues. Germline V lookup: CDR1 MNHNY, CDR2 SVGAGI (reference sequence). The CDR3 is CASSLDTAGPQHF. The CDR3, as DNA: TGTGCCAGCAGCCTCGACACGGCTGGTCCCCAGCATTTT.

V is TRBV6-5 and J is TRBJ1-5, with D uncertain. The CDR3 is 15 residues long. V lost 0 bases and J 0 bases, leaving 6 bases between the germline ends. Germline CDR1 and CDR2: MNHEY and SVGAGI. CDR3 region: CASSYSIFSNQPQHF. CDR3 in DNA: TGTGCCAGCAGTTACTCGATCTTTAGCAATCAGCCCCAGCATTTT.

This rearrangement joins TRBV29-1 to TRBJ2-3; the D is unclear. Germline V CDR1 and CDR2: SQVTM, ANQGSEA. The CDR3 extends over 14 amino acids. With 4 bases removed from V and 2 bases from J, the gap between germline ends came to 13 bases. CDR3 sequence (DNA): TGCAGCGTTGCGAGGACCGACTTCACAGATACGCAGTATTTT. This encodes CSVARTDFTDTQYF.

This chain connects TRBV14 to TRBJ2-2; 11 nucleotides match TRBD2. The J segment lost 6 bases and the V segment lost 5 bases, leaving 8 bases of the junction unmatched. The CDR3 is 16 residues long. CDR1 SGHDN and CDR2 FVKESK come from the germline V gene. The CDR3 DNA sequence: TGTGCCAGCAGCAGGAGAGGGACTAGCGGAGCCGGGGAGCTGTTTTTT. Translation: CASSRRGTSGAGELFF.

The chain recombines TRBV18 with TRBJ2-3; 12 bases match TRBD1. The CDR3 consists of 16 residues. Germline values: CDR1 KGHSH, CDR2 LQKENI. V dropped 5 bases and J dropped 3; count of bases not matched to a gene: 6. The CDR3 spells CASSKSGQGATDTQYF. The CDR3 nucleotides read TGTGCCAGCTCAAAATCGGGACAGGGGGCAACAGATACGCAGTATTTT. Based on the CDR3 plus reference TRBV18 and TRBJ2-3, the full variable domain is NAGVMQNPRHLVRRRGQEARLRCSPMKGHSHVYWYRQLPEEGLKFMVYLQKENIIDESGMPKERFSAEFPKEGPSILRIQQVVRGDSAAYFCASSKSGQGATDTQYFGPGTRLTVL.